Presented here are 6 T cell receptor beta chains from one specimen sequenced in a study of shared clonotypes between healthy human individuals. The protocol was immunoSEQ multiplex PCR, while the TCRdb copy is restricted to in-frame clones and leaves out a portion. The sample yields 2 million to 3 million clones, 80% to 95% seen once. Sequencing was performed on naive CD4+ T cells from PBMCs. Subset in this sample: CD45RA+ positively selected. These receptors were obtained from a man between 18 and 29 years old in good health. Some clones in this sample may be carry-over from other donors' samples.

The chain is built from TRBV5-1 and TRBJ2-1, with 8 positions matching TRBD1. With 4 bases clipped from V and 7 bases from J, the junction kept 13 bases outside the gene matches. CDR3 size: 16 residues. Germline V gene data show CDR1 as SGHRS and CDR2 as YFSETQ. The CDR3 DNA is TGCGCCAGCAGCCCTGGATGGCAGGGGGCGGGTAATGAGCAGTTCTTC. It codes for CASSPGWQGAGNEQFF.

As for this clone: One end of the junction is discordant with germline, which a read error may explain. This chain connects TRBV27 to TRBJ2-3; D might be TRBD2 (6 bases). Germline values: CDR1 MNHEY, CDR2 SMNVEV (reference sequence). The CDR3 runs to 14 residues. The CDR3 DNA follows: TGTGCCAGCAGTTCCTATACTAGCATAGATACGCAGTATTTT. Protein sequence: CASSSYTSIDTQYF.

The V call is TRBV5-6, the J call TRBJ2-7; no reliable D call. Germline loops: CDR1 SGHDT, CDR2 YYEEEE. V was clipped by 3 bases and J by 6 bases, with 13 bases between them. The CDR3 is made up of 13 amino acids. The CDR3 region has the DNA TGTGCCAGCAGCTATCTGAGGCAAACCGAGCAGTACTTC. It is translated as CASSYLRQTEQYF.

The chain joins TRBV19 to TRBJ2-7; 11 bases are shared with TRBD2. Unmatched junction bases numbered 7, after V lost 5 bases and J lost 4 bases. The CDR3 is made up of 15 amino acids. The germline V gene encodes CDR1 LNHDA and CDR2 SQIVND (reference sequence). As DNA, the CDR3 is TGTGCCAGTAGTGGAACACTAGCGGGAGTTTACGAGCAGTACTTC. This gives the protein CASSGTLAGVYEQYF. Using reference TRBV19 and TRBJ2-7 for the parts outside the CDR3, the full variable domain is DGGITQSPKYLFRKEGQNVTLSCEQNLNHDAMYWYRQDPGQGLRLIYYSQIVNDFQKGDIAEGYSVSREKKESFPLTVTSAQKNPTAFYLCASSGTLAGVYEQYFGPGTRLTVT.

This clone came up once. The chain uses TRBV4-1 and TRBJ2-2, with D possibly TRBD2 on 6 matching bases. The germline V and J ends were trimmed by 5 bases and 3 bases, with 16 bases remaining between them. Per the germline V gene, CDR1 is MGHRA and CDR2 is YSYEKL. The CDR3 length is 16 residues. The CDR3 spells CASSFPPGGDTGELFF. The CDR3 DNA sequence: TGCGCCAGCAGCTTCCCACCGGGCGGGGACACCGGGGAGCTGTTTTTT.

Details on this clone: The same CDR3 is also encoded by other DNA sequences in this sample. V usage is TRBV5-1 and J usage is TRBJ2-1, with no clear D. V was shortened by 0 bases and J by 6 bases, with 7 bases between the two germline ends. Germline CDR1 and CDR2: SGHRS and YFSETQ. CDR3 size: 13 residues. The CDR3 DNA follows: TGCGCCAGCAGCTTGGGACAACCCAATGAGCAGTTCTTC. This codes for CASSLGQPNEQFF. Full variable domain (missing parts from reference TRBV5-1 and TRBJ2-1): KAGVTQTPRYLIKTRGQQVTLSCSPISGHRSVSWYQQTPGQGLQFLFEYFSETQRNKGNFPGRFSGRQFSNSRSEMNVSTLELGDSALYLCASSLGQPNEQFFGPGTRLTVL.